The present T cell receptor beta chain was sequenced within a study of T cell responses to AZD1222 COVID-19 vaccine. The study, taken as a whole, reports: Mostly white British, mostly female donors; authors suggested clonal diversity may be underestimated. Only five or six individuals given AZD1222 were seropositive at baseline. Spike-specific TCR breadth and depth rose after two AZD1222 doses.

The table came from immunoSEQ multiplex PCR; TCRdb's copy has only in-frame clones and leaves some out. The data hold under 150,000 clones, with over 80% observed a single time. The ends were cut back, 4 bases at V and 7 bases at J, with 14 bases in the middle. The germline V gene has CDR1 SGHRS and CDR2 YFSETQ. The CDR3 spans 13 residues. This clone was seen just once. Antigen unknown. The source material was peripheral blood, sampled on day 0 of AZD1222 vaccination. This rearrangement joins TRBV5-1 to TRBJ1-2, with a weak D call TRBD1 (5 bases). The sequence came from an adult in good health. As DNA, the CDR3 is TGCGCCAGCAGCCCGGGGGACCGCCCTGGCTACACCTTC. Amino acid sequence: CASSPGDRPGYTF. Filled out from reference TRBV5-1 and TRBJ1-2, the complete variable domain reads KAGVTQTPRYLIKTRGQQVTLSCSPISGHRSVSWYQQTPGQGLQFLFEYFSETQRNKGNFPGRFSGRQFSNSRSEMNVSTLELGDSALYLCASSPGDRPGYTFGSGTRLTVV.